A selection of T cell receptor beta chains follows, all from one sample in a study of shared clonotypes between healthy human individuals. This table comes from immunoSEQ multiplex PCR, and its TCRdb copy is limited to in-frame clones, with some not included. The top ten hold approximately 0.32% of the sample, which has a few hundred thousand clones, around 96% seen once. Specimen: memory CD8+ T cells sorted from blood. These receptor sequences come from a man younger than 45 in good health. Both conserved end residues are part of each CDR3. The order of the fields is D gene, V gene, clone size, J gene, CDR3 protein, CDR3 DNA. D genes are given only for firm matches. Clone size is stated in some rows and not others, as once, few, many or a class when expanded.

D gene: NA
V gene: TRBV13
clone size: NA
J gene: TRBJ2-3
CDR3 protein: CASSLLAVTDTQYF
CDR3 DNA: TGTGCCAGCAGCCTGTTAGCGGTCACAGATACGCAGTATTTT

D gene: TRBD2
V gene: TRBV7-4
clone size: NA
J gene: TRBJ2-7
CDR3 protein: CASSPRTSASYEQYF
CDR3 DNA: TGTGCCAGCAGCCCCAGGACTAGCGCCTCCTACGAGCAGTACTTC

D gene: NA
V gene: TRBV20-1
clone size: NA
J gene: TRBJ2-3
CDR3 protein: CSGGGRDTQYF
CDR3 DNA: TGCAGTGGGGGCGGGCGGGATACGCAGTATTTT

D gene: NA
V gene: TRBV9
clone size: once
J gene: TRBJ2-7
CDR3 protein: CASSVGYGSYEQYF
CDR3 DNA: TGTGCCAGCAGCGTAGGGTACGGATCCTACGAGCAGTACTTC

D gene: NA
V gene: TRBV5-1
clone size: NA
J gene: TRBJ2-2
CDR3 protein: CASSFLQGNTGELFF
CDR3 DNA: TGCGCCAGCAGCTTCCTACAGGGGAACACCGGGGAGCTGTTTTTT

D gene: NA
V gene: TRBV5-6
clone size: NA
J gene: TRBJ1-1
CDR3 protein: CASSSPGTRAFF
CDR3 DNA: TGTGCCAGCAGCTCGCCCGGAACAAGAGCTTTCTTT

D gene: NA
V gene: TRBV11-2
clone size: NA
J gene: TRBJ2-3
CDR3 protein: CASSPDWTVTTDTQYF
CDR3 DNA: TGTGCCAGCAGCCCAGATTGGACAGTCACCACAGATACGCAGTATTTT

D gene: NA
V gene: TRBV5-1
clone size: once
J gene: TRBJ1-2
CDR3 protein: CASSLSGYGYTF
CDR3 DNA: TGCGCCAGCAGCTTATCAGGGTATGGCTACACCTTC

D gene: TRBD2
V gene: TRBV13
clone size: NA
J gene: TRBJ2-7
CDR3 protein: CASSLGTRAYEQYF
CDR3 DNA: TGTGCCAGCAGCTTGGGGACTAGAGCCTACGAGCAGTACTTC

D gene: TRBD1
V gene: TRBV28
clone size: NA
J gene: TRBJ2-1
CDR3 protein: CASSLWGTGGYNEQFF
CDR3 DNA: TGTGCCAGCAGTTTATGGGGGACAGGGGGGTACAATGAGCAGTTCTTC

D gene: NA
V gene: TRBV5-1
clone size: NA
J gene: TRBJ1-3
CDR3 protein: CASSLKGRGNTIYF
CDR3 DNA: TGCGCCAGCAGCTTAAAGGGGAGAGGAAACACCATATATTTT

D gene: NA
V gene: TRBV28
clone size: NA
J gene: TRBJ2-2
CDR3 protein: CASSLVSSNTGELFF
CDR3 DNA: TGTGCCAGCAGTTTAGTTAGCTCGAACACCGGGGAGCTGTTTTTT

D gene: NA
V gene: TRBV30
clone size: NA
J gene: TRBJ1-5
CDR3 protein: CAWSGQGPFNQPQHF
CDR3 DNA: TGTGCCTGGAGCGGACAAGGACCGTTCAATCAGCCCCAGCATTTT

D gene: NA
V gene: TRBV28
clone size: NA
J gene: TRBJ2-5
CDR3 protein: CASSDLYQETQYF
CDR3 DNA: TGTGCCAGCAGCGACTTATACCAAGAGACCCAGTACTTC

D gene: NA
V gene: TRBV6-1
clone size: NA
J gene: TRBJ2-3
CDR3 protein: CASSSDLSPTDTQYF
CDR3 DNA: TGTGCCAGCAGCTCGGACTTATCCCCCACAGATACGCAGTATTTT

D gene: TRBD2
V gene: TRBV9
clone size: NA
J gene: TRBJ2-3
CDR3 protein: CASSVELARADTQYF
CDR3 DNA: TGTGCCAGCAGCGTAGAACTAGCGAGGGCAGATACGCAGTATTTT

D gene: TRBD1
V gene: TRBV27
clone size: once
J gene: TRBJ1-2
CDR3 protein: CASSLGTGYGYTF
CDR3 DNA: TGTGCCAGCAGTTTAGGGACAGGGTATGGCTACACCTTC

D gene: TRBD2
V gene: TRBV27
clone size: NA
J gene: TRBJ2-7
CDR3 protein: CASSWGGRADEQYF
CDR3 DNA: TGTGCCAGCAGTTGGGGCGGGAGGGCCGACGAGCAGTACTTC

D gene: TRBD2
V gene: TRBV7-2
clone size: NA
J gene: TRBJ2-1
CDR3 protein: CASSLGTSGRAWGNEQFF
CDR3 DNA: TGTGCCAGCAGCTTAGGGACTAGCGGGAGGGCCTGGGGTAATGAGCAGTTCTTC

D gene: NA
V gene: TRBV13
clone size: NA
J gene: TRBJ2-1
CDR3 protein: CASSFSISSYNEQFF
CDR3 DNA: TGTGCCAGCAGCTTCAGTATTAGCTCCTACAATGAGCAGTTCTTC

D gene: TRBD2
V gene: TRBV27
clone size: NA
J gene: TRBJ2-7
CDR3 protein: CASSLFPSGSTYEQYF
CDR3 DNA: TGTGCCAGCAGTTTGTTCCCTAGCGGGTCTACATACGAGCAGTACTTC

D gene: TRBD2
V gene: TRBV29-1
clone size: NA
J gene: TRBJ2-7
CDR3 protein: CSVLGTSGRLSYEQYF
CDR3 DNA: TGCAGCGTGCTAGGGACTAGCGGGAGATTATCCTACGAGCAGTACTTC

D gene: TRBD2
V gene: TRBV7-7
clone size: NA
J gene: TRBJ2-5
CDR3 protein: CASSFTSGRGETQYF
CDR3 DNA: TGTGCTAGCAGCTTTACTAGCGGGAGAGGAGAGACCCAGTACTTC

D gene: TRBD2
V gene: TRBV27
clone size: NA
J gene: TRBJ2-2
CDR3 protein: CASSFTSGRNTGELFF
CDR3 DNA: TGTGCCAGCAGTTTTACTAGCGGGAGGAACACCGGGGAGCTGTTTTTT

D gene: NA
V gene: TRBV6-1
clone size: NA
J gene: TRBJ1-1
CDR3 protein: CASSELVEAFF
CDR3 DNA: TGTGCCAGCAGTGAATTGGTTGAAGCTTTCTTT

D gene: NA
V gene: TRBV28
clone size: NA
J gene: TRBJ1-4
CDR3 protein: CASSFSLGGAHEKLFF
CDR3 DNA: TGTGCCAGCAGTTTTTCTTTAGGGGGGGCGCATGAAAAACTGTTTTTT

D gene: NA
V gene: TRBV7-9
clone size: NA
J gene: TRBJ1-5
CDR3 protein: CTSSPQGNQPQHF
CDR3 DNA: TGTACCAGCAGCCCCCAGGGGAATCAGCCCCAGCATTTT

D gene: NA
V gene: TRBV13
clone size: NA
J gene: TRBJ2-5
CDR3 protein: CASSLDQGPRETQYF
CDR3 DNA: TGTGCCAGCAGCTTGGACCAGGGGCCAAGAGAGACCCAGTACTTC

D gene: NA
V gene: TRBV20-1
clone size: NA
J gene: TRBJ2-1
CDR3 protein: CSARRVLEQFF
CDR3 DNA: TGCAGTGCTAGGAGGGTACTAGAGCAGTTCTTC

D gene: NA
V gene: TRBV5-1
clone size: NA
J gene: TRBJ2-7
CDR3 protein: CASSLAPTPSYEQYF
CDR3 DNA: TGCGCCAGCAGCTTGGCCCCTACACCCTCCTACGAGCAGTACTTC

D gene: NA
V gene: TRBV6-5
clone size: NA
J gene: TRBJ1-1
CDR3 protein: CASRTGQRNTEAFF
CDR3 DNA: TGTGCCAGCAGGACCGGACAGAGGAACACTGAAGCTTTCTTT

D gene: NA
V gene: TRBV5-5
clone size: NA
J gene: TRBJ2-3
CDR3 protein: CASSLWEDTQYF
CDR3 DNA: TGTGCCAGCAGCTTGTGGGAGGATACGCAGTATTTT

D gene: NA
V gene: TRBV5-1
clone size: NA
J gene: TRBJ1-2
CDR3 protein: CASSLGPQGGNYGYTF
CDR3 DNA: TGCGCCAGCAGCTTGGGCCCTCAGGGCGGGAACTATGGCTACACCTTC

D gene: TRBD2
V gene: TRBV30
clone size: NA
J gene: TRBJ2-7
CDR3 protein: CAWSGGLAGGHYEQYF
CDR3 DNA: TGTGCCTGGAGTGGAGGGCTAGCGGGAGGGCACTACGAGCAGTACTTC

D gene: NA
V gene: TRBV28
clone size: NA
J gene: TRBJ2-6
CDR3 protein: CASRKGPGANVLTF
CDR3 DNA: TGTGCCAGCAGAAAGGGCCCTGGGGCCAACGTCCTGACTTTC